The rows below give T cell receptor beta chains drawn from one sample of a study of T cells in Graves' hyperthyroidism and ophthalmopathy. TCRdb redid the calling of the multiplex PCR reads with MiXCR, one entry per CDR3 protein. Among 470,000 or so distinct CDR3 sequences listed, about 20% were seen once. Sequencing was done on a sample of blood. The receptors were sampled from a young man with Graves' hyperthyroidism. CDR3s include the opening cysteine and the closing phenylalanine or tryptophan. D genes are given only for firm matches. Clone size, where shown, is once, few, many, or a class for clones that have expanded.

.	14	TRBV20-1	many	TRBJ2-5	TGCAGACCGAGTGGGCCAGGGGTCCAAGAGACCCAGTACTTC	CRPSGPGVQETQYF
.	16	TRBV5-1	many	TRBJ1-1	TGCGCCAGTGACTACTCGTCACCCACGGGAAGCACTGAAGCTTTCTTT	CASDYSSPTGSTEAFF
TRBD1	13	TRBV12-3/TRBV12-4	many	TRBJ1-2	TGTGCCAGCAGTCCCGGGACAGCCGATGGCTACACCTTC	CASSPGTADGYTF
.	15	TRBV28	.	TRBJ1-5	TGTGCCAGCAGTTTAGTGACAGGCGGCTTACAGCCCCAGCATTTT	CASSLVTGGLQPQHF
TRBD1	16	TRBV9	many	TRBJ2-7	TGTGCCAGCAGCCCGTCGCTTACAGGGGCGGCCTACGAGCAGTACTTC	CASSPSLTGAAYEQYF
.	15	TRBV12-3/TRBV12-4	.	TRBJ1-1	TGTGCCAGCAGTCCCTGGGGTCTCATGAACACTGAAGCTCTCTTT	CASSPWGLMNTEALF
.	14	TRBV9	.	TRBJ2-4	TGTGCCAGCAGCGTAGGGCAGGGGAAAAACATTCAGTACTTC	CASSVGQGKNIQYF
.	15	TRBV7-9	.	TRBJ2-7	TGTGCCAGCAGCTTAGATGGAGGGGACGGCTACGAGCAGTACTTC	CASSLDGGDGYEQYF
TRBD2	14	TRBV12-3/TRBV12-4	many	TRBJ2-5	TGTGCCAGCAGTTTGAGGGAGGGCCAAGAGACCCAGTACTTC	CASSLREGQETQYF
.	11	TRBV6-1	many	TRBJ1-2	TGTGCCAGCAGAGACAGTGGTGGCTACACCTTC	CASRDSGGYTF
TRBD1	15	TRBV20-1	.	TRBJ1-6	TGCAGTGCTAGGGGTGGGACAGACTTTAATTCACCCCTCCACTTT	CSARGGTDFNSPLHF
.	15	TRBV27	.	TRBJ1-2	TGTGCCAGCAGTTTATCGCCCCGGGGTCGCTCTGGCTACACCTTC	CASSLSPRGRSGYTF
TRBD1	12	TRBV28	many	TRBJ2-7	TGTGCCAGCGGGACAGGGAATGACGAGCAGTACTTC	CASGTGNDEQYF
.	16	TRBV28	many	TRBJ1-2	TGTGCCAGCAGTCCGCCCCGGCCTAGTCGTGGCTATGGCTACACCTTC	CASSPPRPSRGYGYTF
TRBD1	14	TRBV30	many	TRBJ2-7	TGTGCCTGGAGTTCGGGACAGGGAACCTACGAGCAGTACTTC	CAWSSGQGTYEQYF
.	19	TRBV10-3	many	TRBJ1-1	TGTGCCATCAGTGAGAGGGGCAGGCGGTTTAGCCGTCTTTGGGATGAAGCTTTCTTT	CAISERGRRFSRLWDEAFF
.	14	TRBV4-1	few	TRBJ2-7	TGCGCCAGCAGCCAAGATAGTACGGGCTACGAGCAGTACTTC	CASSQDSTGYEQYF
.	13	TRBV19	many	TRBJ1-1	TGTGCCAGTAGCAATCCCAACCGAGTGGAAGCTTTCTTT	CASSNPNRVEAFF
.	15	TRBV5-6	.	TRBJ2-5	TGTGCCAGCAGCCCACTGGGACCGATCGAAGAGACCCAGTACTTC	CASSPLGPIEETQYF
TRBD1	15	TRBV6-1	.	TRBJ2-5	TGTGCCATCAGTCCCACCGGGACAGGGGGAGAGACCCAGTACTTC	CAISPTGTGGETQYF
.	15	TRBV6-5	.	TRBJ1-1	TGTGCCAGCAGTTCCATAGGACCGCCGAACACTGAAGCTTTCTTT	CASSSIGPPNTEAFF
.	16	TRBV12-3/TRBV12-4	many	TRBJ1-1	TGTGCCAGCAGTTCCCTTATCGGGGGGAAAGGGACTGAAGCTTTCTTT	CASSSLIGGKGTEAFF
.	12	TRBV29-1	many	TRBJ2-7	TGCAGCGTTGAAATTGGGGAACTCGAGCAGTACTTC	CSVEIGELEQYF
TRBD1	16	TRBV5-1	.	TRBJ1-5	TGCGCCAGCAGCTTAGGAGGGGGCGCGGTAAGTCAGCCCCAGCATTTT	CASSLGGGAVSQPQHF
TRBD1	15	TRBV19	few	TRBJ1-1	TGTGCCAGTAGTACGACAGGGGGACTGAACACTGAAGCTTTCTTT	CASSTTGGLNTEAFF
.	14	TRBV20-1	many	TRBJ2-7	TGCAGTGCTAGTACCGGGGATCCCCGGGGCGAGCAGTACTTC	CSASTGDPRGEQYF
.	16	TRBV6-1	.	TRBJ1-1	TGTGCCAGCAGTGTGGGCAGGGGTCGAGTGAACACTGAAGCTTGCTTT	CASSVGRGRVNTEACF
.	10	TRBV28	.	TRBJ2-2	TGTGCCAGCTGGTCCGGGGAGCTGTTTTTT	CASWSGELFF
.	14	TRBV12-3/TRBV12-4	.	TRBJ1-1	TGTGCCAGCAGTTTATCTCGGGGTGACACTGAAGCTTTCTTT	CASSLSRGDTEAFF
.	13	TRBV28	.	TRBJ2-7	TGTGCCAGCAGAAACAACGGGGTTGGGGAGCAGTACTTC	CASRNNGVGEQYF
TRBD1	14	TRBV20-1	few	TRBJ2-2	TGCAGTGCTCCTCTAGGACAGGGATCAGGGGAGCTGTTTTTT	CSAPLGQGSGELFF
.	13	TRBV29-1	.	TRBJ2-7	TGCAGCACTCGCAGGGCAGTATCATCCGAGCAGTACTTC	CSTRRAVSSEQYF
TRBD2	15	TRBV6-1	few	TRBJ2-3	TGTGCCAGCAGTGAAGTAGCGGGGGTGGCAGATACGCAGTATTTT	CASSEVAGVADTQYF
TRBD1	13	TRBV12-3/TRBV12-4	many	TRBJ2-7	TGTGCCAGCAGCTTTTTTCCAGGGGGAGAGCAGTACTTC	CASSFFPGGEQYF
.	14	TRBV6-2/TRBV6-3	many	TRBJ2-7	TGTGCCAGCAGGGAGAGCGGAAGCTCCTACGAGCAGTACTTC	CASRESGSSYEQYF
TRBD2	15	TRBV20-1	many	TRBJ2-7	TGCAGTGCTGACCTCCTAGCGGGGGGGTATTACGAGCAGTACTTC	CSADLLAGGYYEQYF
TRBD2	15	TRBV28	.	TRBJ2-7	TGTGCCAGCAGTTCCATGGCGGGGGGGATGAACGAGCAGTACTTC	CASSSMAGGMNEQYF
TRBD2	16	TRBV24-1	few	TRBJ2-1	TGTGCCACCAGTGATTCGGAGCGGGGGGGCCACGATGAGCAGTTCTTC	CATSDSERGGHDEQFF
.	14	TRBV11-2	few	TRBJ2-7	TGTGCCAGCAGCCTCTTCGGGGGTAGCTACGAGCAGTACTTC	CASSLFGGSYEQYF
.	16	TRBV6-2/TRBV6-3	few	TRBJ2-2	TGTGCCAGCAGTTACGCCGGACAACGGATAGCCGGGGAGCTGTTTTTT	CASSYAGQRIAGELFF
.	13	TRBV4-1	.	TRBJ2-5	TGCGCCAGCAGTCTACTGGTGGGGGCGACCCAGTACTTC	CASSLLVGATQYF
.	15	TRBV18	many	TRBJ1-5	TGTGCCAGCTCTCCACACCCGAACCTTAATCAGCCCCAGCATTTT	CASSPHPNLNQPQHF